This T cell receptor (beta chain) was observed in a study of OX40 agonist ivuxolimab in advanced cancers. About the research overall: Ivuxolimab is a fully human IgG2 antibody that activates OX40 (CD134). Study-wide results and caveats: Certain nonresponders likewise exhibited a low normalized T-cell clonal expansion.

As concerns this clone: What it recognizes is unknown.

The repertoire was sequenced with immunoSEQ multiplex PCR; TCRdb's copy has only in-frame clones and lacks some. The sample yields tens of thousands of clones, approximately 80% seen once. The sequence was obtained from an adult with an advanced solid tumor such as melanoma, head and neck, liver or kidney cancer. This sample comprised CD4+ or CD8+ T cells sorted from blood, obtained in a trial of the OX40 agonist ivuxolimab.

The CDR3 region is CASSQAAATGAYEQYF. The CDR3 DNA reads TGCGCCAGCAGCCAAGCCGCCGCGACAGGGGCCTACGAGCAGTACTTC. V usage is TRBV4-1 and J usage is TRBJ2-7, with 8 bases aligning to TRBD1. The V gene's germline CDR1 is MGHRA and CDR2 YSYEKL. J lost 2 bases, V lost 1 base, and 7 bases had no gene match. The CDR3 runs 16 residues.